This T cell receptor (beta chain) was recorded in a study of blood T cells in healthy people across ages. It was with a sample-barcoded 5' primer and a J-beta primer mix that a second PCR of about 6 to 11 cycles was run. TCRdb re-called the 5' RACE reads with MiXCR, one entry per CDR3 protein. The sample has approximately 960,000 distinct CDR3 sequences, about 28% seen once; the top ten hold about 9.4%. Germline CDR1 and CDR2: ENHRY and SYGVKD. V dropped 6 bases and J dropped 0; count of bases not matched to a gene: 2. This CDR3 is built from 14 residues. This clonotype was picked up many times. The sample also formed part of further work on T cells of mothers and their children. That work contributes: Whether related or unrelated, pairs show similar shaping of TCR recombination output by thymic selection.

This clonotype originated in a woman aged 40-49 years in good health. This rearrangement joins TRBV10-3 to TRBJ2-7; 10 bases are a match to TRBD1. The source material was blood. CDR3 sequence: CAIRRQGASYEQYF. CDR3 sequence (DNA): TGTGCCATCAGAAGACAGGGGGCCTCCTACGAGCAGTACTTC.